Shown below are 27 T cell receptor beta chains from a single sample sequenced in a study of blood T cell repertoires in COVID-19. This table comes from immunoSEQ multiplex PCR, and its TCRdb copy is limited to in-frame clones, with some not included. In the table there are approximately 330,000 clones, roughly 87% of which are singletons. Sequences were obtained from peripheral blood. The source of these receptors is a man aged 30-40 years with COVID-19, enrolled during active disease.

V gene TRBV20-1 combines with J gene TRBJ2-1; D perhaps matches TRBD2 (5 bases). Germline values: CDR1 DFQATT, CDR2 SNEGSKA (reference sequence). The CDR3 consists of 11 residues. Trimming pared 3 bases from V and 14 bases from J, leaving 14 bases between. CDR3 amino acids: CSARDRAAEFF. CDR3 nucleotides: TGCAGTGCTAGGGACCGAGCGGCCGAGTTCTTC.

About this clone: The same CDR3 arises from other DNA sequences in this sample as well. The chain has TRBV6-2 or TRBV6-3 and TRBJ2-3; D may be TRBD2 (6 bases). The length of the CDR3 is 15 residues. Germline CDR1 MNHEY, CDR2 SVGEGT. Trimming stripped 2 bases from V and 3 bases from J, with 12 bases between. The DNA of the CDR3 is TGTGCCAGCAGTTACGACGAAGGAGGGACAGATACGCAGTATTTT. Protein sequence: CASSYDEGGTDTQYF.

The chain is built from TRBV2 and TRBJ1-1; 8 bases fit TRBD1. The CDR3 is 13 amino acids. Unmatched junction bases numbered 9, after V lost 11 bases and J lost 4 bases. The germline V gene encodes CDR1 SNHLY and CDR2 FYNNEI. The DNA for the CDR3 is TGTGCCTCACGAAGGACAGGGAGCACTGAAGCTTTCTTT. It encodes CASRRTGSTEAFF.

The rearrangement uses TRBV6-2 or TRBV6-3 and TRBJ2-2; 10 nucleotides line up with TRBD2. Germline values: CDR1 MNHEY, CDR2 SVGEGT. This CDR3 region has 18 residues. Trimming cost V 2 bases and J 5 bases; bases outside gene matches: 11. The CDR3 spells CASSYESLSGRTTGELFF. CDR3 DNA sequence: TGTGCCAGCAGTTACGAATCACTTAGCGGGAGGACTACCGGGGAGCTGTTTTTT.

The rearrangement uses TRBV6-5 and TRBJ1-2; 10 positions match TRBD1. From germline, CDR1 is MNHEY and CDR2 SVGAGI. Trimming took 2 bases from V and 12 from J; bases not matched to a gene: 9. The CDR3 contains 14 residues. In DNA, the CDR3 is TGTGCCAGCAGTTACCACAGACAGGGGGCCGCGCACACCTTC. This codes for CASSYHRQGAAHTF.

The V and J genes are TRBV19 and TRBJ1-2, with TRBD1 matching over 8 bases. J was trimmed by 5 bases and V by 5 bases; bases with no gene match: 7. From germline, CDR1 is LNHDA and CDR2 SQIVND (reference sequence). The CDR3 totals 14 residues. DNA for the CDR3: TGTGCCAGTAGTGTCCAGGGGGCGCGGTATGGCTACACCTTC. Amino acid sequence: CASSVQGARYGYTF.

The V and J genes are TRBV7-6 and TRBJ1-5, with D tentatively TRBD1 (5 bases). This CDR3 has 15 residues. Deletions cut 2 bases from V and 3 bases from J, with 11 bases between. CDR1 and CDR2 (germline): SGHVS, FNYEAQ. Here the CDR3 reads CASSLLGGLNQPQHF. DNA of the CDR3: TGTGCCAGCAGCTTATTGGGGGGACTCAATCAGCCCCAGCATTTT.

Concerning this clone itself: Other DNA sequences of this sample code for an identical CDR3. The rearrangement joins TRBV7-2 to TRBJ1-3; D unresolved. The CDR3 contains 14 residues. Trimming left V 1 base short and J 1 base short, with 5 bases between. The V gene's germline CDR1 is SGHTA and CDR2 FQGNSA. CDR3 sequence (DNA): TGTGCCAGCAGCTTAGTCAGTTCTGGAAACACCATATATTTT. Translating gives CASSLVSSGNTIYF.

The chain couples TRBV12-5 to TRBJ2-1, with 7 bases lining up with TRBD1. V gave up 0 bases and J gave up 6 bases; unmatched junction bases: 5. Germline assignment: CDR1 LGHNT and CDR2 FRNRAP. The CDR3 extends over 15 amino acids. The CDR3 is CASGLVPNRGNEQFF. The DNA for the CDR3 is TGTGCTAGTGGTTTGGTACCGAACAGGGGCAATGAGCAGTTCTTC. The variable domain in full, completed from reference TRBV12-5 and TRBJ2-1, reads DARVTQTPRHKVTEMGQEVTMRCQPILGHNTVFWYRQTMMQGLELLAYFRNRAPLDDSGMPKDRFSAEMPDATLATLKIQPSEPRDSAVYFCASGLVPNRGNEQFFGPGTRLTVL.

This CDR3 is CASSSTTWNTEAFF. CDR3 DNA sequence: TGTGCCAGCAGCTCGACAACTTGGAACACTGAAGCTTTCTTT. The chain has TRBV7-2 and TRBJ1-1; D is ambiguous. The CDR3 extends over 14 amino acids. Between the trimmed V and J ends, which lost 4 bases and 1 base, there was a span of 10 bases. The germline gives CDR1 SGHTA, CDR2 FQGNSA.

V is TRBV7-2 and J is TRBJ1-6; TRBD1 matches at 9 bases. This CDR3 spans 15 amino acids. Germline trimming cut 1 base from V and 9 bases from J; bases unmatched to any gene: 4. CDR1 is SGHTA, CDR2 FQGNSA, per germline. The CDR3 region is CASSLDRGRGSPLHF. The CDR3 DNA reads TGTGCCAGCAGCTTAGACAGGGGGCGTGGTTCACCCCTCCACTTT.

The J gene is TRBJ2-7, the V gene TRBV3-1 (or the pseudogene TRBV3-2); TRBD1 aligns across 8 bases. CDR1 is LGHDT, CDR2 YNNKEL, per germline (reference sequence). Trimming took 3 bases from V and 9 from J; bases not matched to a gene: 10. The CDR3 runs to 14 residues. In nucleotides, the CDR3 is TGTGCCAGCAGCCAGGGGGAGGCAGGGGGCGTGCAGTACTTC. It is translated as CASSQGEAGGVQYF.

V and J are TRBV18 and TRBJ2-7; TRBD1 agrees at 9 bases. Trimming at V came to 4 bases and at J to 5 bases, leaving 9 bases not matched to a gene. Per germline, CDR1 KGHSH and CDR2 LQKENI. The CDR3 is 15 residues long. CDR3 protein: CASSRPGTGTDEQYF. The CDR3 nucleotides read TGTGCCAGCTCACGTCCCGGGACAGGGACCGACGAGCAGTACTTC.

This sequence joins TRBV11-1 and TRBJ2-2; D uncertain. This CDR3 is 14 amino acids long. With 3 bases removed from V and 6 bases from J, the gap between germline ends came to 11 bases. CDR1 and CDR2 (germline): SGHAT, FQDESV (reference sequence). As DNA, the CDR3 is TGTGCCAGCAGCTTCGTCATGGGCGCCGGGGAGCTGTTTTTT. This translates into CASSFVMGAGELFF. Complete variable domain (other parts from reference TRBV11-1 and TRBJ2-2): EAEVAQSPRYKITEKSQAVAFWCDPISGHATLYWYRQILGQGPELLVQFQDESVVDDSQLPKDRFSAERLKGVDSTLKIQPAELGDSAMYLCASSFVMGAGELFFGEGSRLTVL.

V is TRBV4-2 and J is TRBJ2-1; 7 bases line up with TRBD2. After removal of 0 bases from V and 0 bases from J, the junction contained 5 bases not matched to a gene. CDR1 LGHNA and CDR2 YNFKEQ come from the germline V gene. The CDR3 covers 17 residues. The CDR3 protein is CASSQESSGTSYNEQFF. The CDR3 DNA reads TGTGCCAGCAGCCAAGAATCTAGCGGTACCTCCTACAATGAGCAGTTCTTC.

The V call is TRBV29-1, the J call TRBJ1-1; maybe TRBD1 (5 bases). The CDR3 consists of 13 residues. The germline CDR1 and CDR2 sequences are SQVTM and ANQGSEA. Deletions cut 3 bases from V and 2 bases from J, with 10 bases between. The CDR3 here is CSVDRGRNTEAFF. The DNA of the CDR3 is TGCAGCGTTGATAGGGGAAGAAACACTGAAGCTTTCTTT.

The V gene is TRBV28, the J gene TRBJ1-1; TRBD1 matches at 9 bases. Germline V gene data show CDR1 as MDHEN and CDR2 as SYDVKM. CDR3 length: 14 amino acids. Trimming cost V 6 bases and J 5 bases; bases outside gene matches: 7. This CDR3 is CASSNGQGRTEAFF. The CDR3 DNA is TGTGCCAGCAGCAACGGACAGGGGAGGACTGAAGCTTTCTTT.

The chain recombines TRBV15 with TRBJ2-1; weak D call: TRBD1 (6 bases). Germline V gene lookup returns CDR1 LNHNV and CDR2 YYDKDF (reference sequence). The CDR3 extends over 14 amino acids. Trimming left V 7 bases short and J 5 bases short, with 15 bases between. The CDR3 sequence is CATKFRGMDNEQFF. CDR3 DNA sequence: TGTGCCACCAAGTTCAGGGGTATGGACAATGAGCAGTTCTTC.

The chain employs TRBV19 and TRBJ1-1; 12 bases align to TRBD1. The V gene's germline CDR1 is LNHDA and CDR2 SQIVND (reference sequence). The CDR3 consists of 15 residues. J gave up 4 bases and V 5 bases, and 5 bases lay outside the gene matches. The CDR3 loop reads CASSHRDRGPTEAFF. Here the CDR3 DNA reads TGTGCCAGTAGTCATAGGGACAGGGGGCCCACTGAAGCTTTCTTT.

The chain is built from TRBV19 and TRBJ2-7; TRBD2 agrees at 7 bases. Germline V gene lookup returns CDR1 LNHDA and CDR2 SQIVND (reference sequence). After removal of 6 bases from V and 1 base from J, the junction contained 6 bases not matched to a gene. The CDR3 runs to 14 residues. The DNA of the CDR3 is TGTGCCAGTAGACCCTTAGCGGGTTCCTACGAGCAGTACTTC. It yields the protein CASRPLAGSYEQYF.

The chain uses TRBV10-2 and TRBJ2-5; TRBD1 aligns across 8 bases. V lost 7 bases and J lost 3; bases outside the gene matches: 4. The length of the CDR3 is 13 residues. Germline V CDR1 and CDR2: WSHSY, SAAADI. The CDR3 reads CASTKTGEETQYF. The CDR3 DNA follows: TGCGCCAGCACCAAGACAGGGGAAGAGACCCAGTACTTC.

This chain joins TRBV6-5 and TRBJ2-5, with D tentatively TRBD2 (7 bases). CDR1 and CDR2 from the germline V gene are MNHEY and SVGAGI. This CDR3 has 16 residues. Trimming took 0 bases from V and 5 from J, leaving 16 bases between them. Here the CDR3 reads CASSYSYRVGGETQYF. The CDR3 coding sequence is TGTGCCAGCAGTTACTCTTACAGGGTCGGGGGGGAGACCCAGTACTTC.

The rearrangement links TRBV6-5 to TRBJ1-6, with 9 bases identical to TRBD1. This CDR3 has 15 residues. The V gene's germline CDR1 is MNHEY and CDR2 SVGAGI. V was pared by 6 bases and J by 6 bases, with 6 bases of the junction left unmatched. The CDR3 nucleotides are TGTGCCAGCAGCCGACAGGGGGTTGGTAATTCACCCCTCCACTTT. Translation: CASSRQGVGNSPLHF.

The rearrangement joins TRBV28 to TRBJ2-1, with 11 nucleotides matching TRBD2. The CDR3 spans 15 residues. From germline, CDR1 is MDHEN and CDR2 SYDVKM. J was trimmed by 4 bases and V by 5 bases; bases with no gene match: 4. The CDR3 region is CASSQTSGVYNEQFF. CDR3 DNA sequence: TGTGCCAGCAGTCAGACTAGCGGGGTTTACAATGAGCAGTTCTTC.

This chain joins TRBV5-1 and TRBJ2-7, with 7 bases identical to TRBD1. The CDR3 has 15 amino acids. The ends lost 1 base at V and 2 bases at J; junction bases unmatched: 6. The germline gives CDR1 SGHRS, CDR2 YFSETQ. The CDR3 loop reads CASSLPRDRPYEQYF. The DNA for the CDR3 is TGCGCCAGCAGCTTGCCCCGGGACAGACCCTACGAGCAGTACTTC.

This chain uses TRBV5-1 with TRBJ1-6, with D possibly TRBD1 on 5 matching bases. V lost 2 bases and J lost 6, with 18 bases in between. CDR1 is SGHRS, CDR2 YFSETQ, per germline. The CDR3 loop spans 17 amino acids. CDR3 in amino acids: CASSLFVIGTSNSPLHF. CDR3 bases: TGCGCCAGCAGCTTATTTGTAATCGGGACTTCTAATTCACCCCTCCACTTT.

The V gene is TRBV18, the J gene TRBJ1-1; D might be TRBD1 (5 bases). There are 13 residues in the CDR3. V gave up 3 bases and J gave up 4 bases, with 9 bases separating them. Germline CDR1 reads KGHSH; CDR2 reads LQKENI. The CDR3 spells CASSPEGRTEAFF. DNA for the CDR3: TGTGCCAGCTCACCGGAGGGGCGCACTGAAGCTTTCTTT. The full variable domain, with the rest looked up from reference TRBV18 and TRBJ1-1, is NAGVMQNPRHLVRRRGQEARLRCSPMKGHSHVYWYRQLPEEGLKFMVYLQKENIIDESGMPKERFSAEFPKEGPSILRIQQVVRGDSAAYFCASSPEGRTEAFFGQGTRLTVV.